The 22 T cell receptor beta chains below all came from one sample that was sequenced in a study of identical twins listed by TCRdb under 2016. The library was made by 5' RACE. Reads for this sample came from an Illumina HiSeq 2000. TCRdb took the public reads, trimmed them with fastp at Q25, ran MiXCR for clone calling and kept in-frame beta chains. When rows share a CDR3 protein, they turn into one entry using the most common DNA and genes. This sample comprises 570,000 or so distinct CDR3 sequences, more than 9% of them detected only once. The ten largest account for 2.5% to 3% of the sample. This sample also belongs to another study, concerning yellow fever vaccine responses in identical twins.

The material sequenced was PBMCs. These TCRs come from a woman under 30 in good health.

The CDR3 protein is CASSPDRDSGTEAFF. CDR3 nucleotides: TGCGCCAGCAGCCCGGACCGGGACTCGGGGACTGAAGCTTTCTTT. V usage is TRBV5-1 and J usage is TRBJ1-1; possibly TRBD1 for D (5 bases). The CDR3 has 15 amino acids. Germline CDR1 reads SGHRS; CDR2 reads YFSETQ. V dropped 4 bases and J dropped 5 bases, with 18 bases sitting between them. The full variable domain, completed using reference TRBV5-1 and TRBJ1-1, is KAGVTQTPRYLIKTRGQQVTLSCSPISGHRSVSWYQQTPGQGLQFLFEYFSETQRNKGNFPGRFSGRQFSNSRSEMNVSTLELGDSALYLCASSPDRDSGTEAFFGQGTRLTVV.

This clonotype was seen many times. This rearrangement joins TRBV7-9 to TRBJ2-5, with 11 bases aligning to TRBD2. Germline V lookup: CDR1 SEHNR, CDR2 FQNEAQ (reference sequence). The CDR3 contains 17 residues. The junction had 4 bases not matched to a gene; V was cut back by 1 base and J by 0 bases. In DNA form, the CDR3 reads TGTGCCAGCAGCTTAGTGGGACTAGCGGTTCACCAAGAGACCCAGTACTTC. Residues: CASSLVGLAVHQETQYF.

This clonotype turned up a few times. The chain has TRBV2 and TRBJ1-1; D not certain. Germline lookup yields CDR1 SNHLY and CDR2 FYNNEI. The ends were cut back, 5 bases at V and 7 bases at J, with 14 bases in the middle. The CDR3 is 13 amino acids. CDR3 DNA: TGTGCCAGCAGTCGGACTGGACCCCTTGAAGCTTTCTTT. Protein: CASSRTGPLEAFF.

This clonotype was seen ten or more times. This chain joins TRBV29-1 and TRBJ2-5; 12 nucleotides align to TRBD2. V lost 0 bases and J lost 2; bases outside the gene matches: 1. This CDR3 is built from 15 residues. CDR1 and CDR2 from the germline V gene are SQVTM and ANQGSEA. CDR3 in DNA: TGCAGCGTTGAAGATCTAGCGGGAGGGCAAGAGACCCAGTACTTC. It translates to CSVEDLAGGQETQYF.

The chain uses TRBV7-9 and TRBJ1-4, with a weak D call TRBD1 (5 bases). V was cut by 5 bases and J by 7 bases, with 14 bases left in between. This CDR3 has 14 residues. Germline lookup yields CDR1 SEHNR and CDR2 FQNEAQ (reference sequence). The CDR3 nucleotides read TGTGCCAGCAGCCCCGGGACCGATAGTGAAAAACTGTTTTTT. It yields the protein CASSPGTDSEKLFF.

V usage is TRBV25-1 and J usage is TRBJ2-1; 7 bases are shared with TRBD1. This CDR3 comprises 14 residues. Per the germline V gene, CDR1 is MGHDK and CDR2 is SYGVNS. V lost 6 bases and J lost 2; bases outside the gene matches: 4. The CDR3 coding sequence is TGTGCCAGCAGGGACAGGTCCACCTACAATGAGCAGTTCTTC. It encodes CASRDRSTYNEQFF.

This clonotype showed up just a few times. V is TRBV20-1 and J is TRBJ2-7; 11 positions agree with TRBD2. This CDR3 region has 15 residues. Germline loops: CDR1 DFQATT, CDR2 SNEGSKA (reference sequence). Trimming removed 6 bases from V and 5 bases from J; junction bases left unmatched: 12. The CDR3 DNA reads TGCAGTGCGCCGACACTAGCGGGAGCCATCAACGAGCAGTACTTC. This codes for CSAPTLAGAINEQYF.

This sequence joins TRBV20-1 and TRBJ1-2; D is ambiguous. This CDR3 comprises 12 residues. The V end lost 5 bases, the J end lost 3 bases, and 10 bases lay between the germline ends. Germline V lookup: CDR1 DFQATT, CDR2 SNEGSKA (reference sequence). The CDR3 DNA follows: TGCAGTGCTGTTCCGCAGCACTATGGCTACACCTTC. Translation gives CSAVPQHYGYTF.

The sample holds a few counts of this clonotype. V usage is TRBV20-1 and J usage is TRBJ2-3; 14 bases line up with TRBD2. CDR1 is DFQATT and CDR2 is SNEGSKA in the germline V gene (reference sequence). The trim removed 1 base at V and 5 bases at J, leaving 5 bases unmatched. CDR3 length: 16 residues. CDR3 region: CSARGGLAGVGDTQYF. CDR3 coding DNA: TGCAGTGCTAGAGGGGGACTAGCGGGAGTAGGAGATACGCAGTATTTT.

The V gene is TRBV30, the J gene TRBJ2-7; 10 bases match TRBD1. The V and J ends lost 0 bases and 1 base, in that order; junction bases with no gene match: 3. The CDR3 runs to 15 residues. Germline V gene lookup returns CDR1 GTSNPN and CDR2 SVGIG (reference sequence). The CDR3 DNA sequence: TGTGCCTGGAGTGTCGGGACAGGGGTTTCCTACGAGCAGTACTTC. This sequence encodes CAWSVGTGVSYEQYF.

This clonotype has a count of ten or more. This chain joins TRBV12-3 or TRBV12-4 and TRBJ1-3; 10 positions agree with TRBD1. This CDR3 has 16 amino acids. The V segment lost 3 bases and the J segment 1 base; nucleotides outside the gene matches: 3. The CDR3 region is CASSFRTGGSGNTIYF. The CDR3 DNA is TGTGCCAGCAGTTTTAGGACAGGGGGTTCTGGAAACACCATATATTTT.

Ten or more counts support this clonotype. The chain employs TRBV5-1 and TRBJ2-3; perhaps TRBD1 as D (5 bases). The germline V gene encodes CDR1 SGHRS and CDR2 YFSETQ. The CDR3 consists of 13 residues. Trimming shortened V by 4 bases and J by 4 bases, and 10 bases separated the two germline ends. The CDR3 DNA sequence: TGCGCCAGCAGCCTGGTGACAGCAGATACGCAGTATTTT. Residues: CASSLVTADTQYF.

The gene calls are TRBV6-2 or TRBV6-3 and TRBJ2-1; D may be TRBD1 (7 bases). The ends were cut back, 8 bases at V and 6 bases at J, with 26 bases in the middle. The germline gives CDR1 MNHEY, CDR2 SVGEGT. The CDR3 runs to 17 residues. The CDR3 DNA follows: TGTGCCAGCCAAAATCGGTTCCAGGGGGGTCGGGGCAATGAGCAGTTCTTC. It codes for CASQNRFQGGRGNEQFF.

The V call is TRBV6-2 or TRBV6-3, the J call TRBJ2-3; 10 nucleotides agree with TRBD2. Germline CDR1 is MNHEY and CDR2 is SVGEGT. V trimming: 2 bases; J trimming: 3 bases; junction bases outside the gene matches: 8. The CDR3 has 17 residues. The CDR3: CASSYVASGSPTDTQYF. In DNA, the CDR3 is TGTGCCAGCAGTTACGTAGCTAGCGGGAGTCCTACAGATACGCAGTATTTT.

The chain recombines TRBV4-3 with TRBJ2-7; TRBD1 agrees at 9 bases. Germline CDR1 and CDR2: LGHNA and YSLEER. There are 15 residues in the CDR3. J was trimmed by 6 bases and V by 1 base; bases with no gene match: 7. CDR3 in amino acids: CASSQGQGVFGEQYF. CDR3 DNA: TGCGCCAGCAGCCAAGGACAGGGGGTTTTCGGCGAGCAGTACTTC.

The genes are TRBV5-6 and TRBJ2-7; 7 positions match TRBD1. Trimming removed 4 bases from V and 2 bases from J; junction bases left unmatched: 3. The CDR3 length is 13 residues. Germline V gene sequence: CDR1 SGHDT, CDR2 YYEEEE. CDR3 DNA: TGTGCCAGCAGCGCGGACAGGCCCTACGAGCAGTACTTC. This translates into CASSADRPYEQYF.

In its sample, this clonotype was seen many times. The genes are TRBV12-3 or TRBV12-4 and TRBJ1-1; D gene unclear. V lost 1 base, J lost 1 base, and 7 bases lay in between. The CDR3 is made up of 14 amino acids. CDR3 in DNA: TGTGCCAGCAGTTTAGGCTGGGGGAACACTGAAGCTTTCTTT. This gives the protein CASSLGWGNTEAFF.

This clonotype has at least ten counts. The V call is TRBV2, the J call TRBJ2-3, with D tentatively TRBD1 (6 bases). The CDR3 has 15 amino acids. Germline values: CDR1 SNHLY, CDR2 FYNNEI. With 3 bases removed from V and 2 bases from J, the gap between germline ends came to 12 bases. CDR3 sequence: CASSETGLNTDTQYF. CDR3 in DNA: TGTGCCAGCAGTGAGACAGGTCTAAACACAGATACGCAGTATTTT.

The table lists this clonotype with a few counts. The chain uses TRBV10-3 and TRBJ2-1, with D possibly matching TRBD2 (5 bases). This CDR3 is built from 16 residues. Between the trimmed V and J ends, which lost 0 bases and 5 bases, there was a span of 14 bases. Germline CDR1 and CDR2: ENHRY and SYGVKD. The CDR3 nucleotides read TGTGCCATCAGTGAGTCGAGTACTAGTCTACACAATGAGCAGTTCTTC. This encodes CAISESSTSLHNEQFF.

The chain is built from TRBV7-9 and TRBJ1-4, with 11 bases aligning to TRBD1. CDR1 and CDR2 from the germline V gene are SEHNR and FQNEAQ (reference sequence). This CDR3 spans 15 amino acids. After removal of 5 bases from V and 7 bases from J, the junction contained 6 bases not matched to a gene. The CDR3 region is CASSAGTGGGEKLFF. CDR3 coding DNA: TGTGCCAGCAGCGCCGGGACAGGGGGAGGTGAAAAACTGTTTTTT.

This clonotype has just a few counts. This may be a read error, as it is one base from a much larger clone. This chain joins TRBV7-2 and TRBJ2-7; 8 nucleotides agree with TRBD1. Germline V lookup: CDR1 SGHTA, CDR2 FQGNSA. The CDR3 has 13 amino acids. V was pared by 3 bases and J by 6 bases, with 4 bases of the junction left unmatched. The CDR3 here is CASSLGQVSEQYF. In DNA, the CDR3 is TGTGCCAGCAGCTTGGGACAGGTTTCCGAGCAGTACTTC. The full variable domain, in which reference TRBV7-2 and TRBJ2-7 provide the parts outside the CDR3, is GAGVSQSPSNKVTEKGKDVELRCDPISGHTALYWYRQSLGQGLEFLIYFQGNSAPDKSGLPSDRFSAERTGGSVSTLTIQRTQQEDSAVYLCASSLGQVSEQYFGPGTRLTVT.

This clonotype was counted many times. The chain employs TRBV29-1 and TRBJ2-2; D gene ambiguous. CDR1 is SQVTM and CDR2 is ANQGSEA in the germline V gene. Trimming left V 6 bases short and J 2 bases short, with 10 bases between. The CDR3 sequence is 13 residues long. The CDR3 region is CSVTIVNTGELFF. The CDR3, as DNA: TGCAGCGTCACGATTGTAAACACCGGGGAGCTGTTTTTT.